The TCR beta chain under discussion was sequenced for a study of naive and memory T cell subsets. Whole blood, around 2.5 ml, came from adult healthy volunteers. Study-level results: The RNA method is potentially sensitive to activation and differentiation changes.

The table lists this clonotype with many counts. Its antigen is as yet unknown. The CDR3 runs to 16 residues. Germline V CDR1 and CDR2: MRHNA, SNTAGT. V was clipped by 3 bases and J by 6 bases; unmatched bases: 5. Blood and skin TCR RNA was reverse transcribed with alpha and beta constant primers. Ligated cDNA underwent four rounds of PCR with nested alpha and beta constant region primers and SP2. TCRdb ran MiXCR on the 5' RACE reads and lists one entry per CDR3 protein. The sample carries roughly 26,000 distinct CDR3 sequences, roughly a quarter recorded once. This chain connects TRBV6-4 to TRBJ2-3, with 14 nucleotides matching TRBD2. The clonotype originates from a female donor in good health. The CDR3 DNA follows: TGTGCCAGCAGTGATGGGACTAGCGGGGGCGTCGATACGCAGTATTTT. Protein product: CASSDGTSGGVDTQYF.